Following are 23 T cell receptor beta chains from one sample sequenced in a study of blood T cell repertoires in COVID-19. Repertoires were generated with immunoSEQ multiplex PCR, while TCRdb's copy carries only in-frame clones and drops some. The data hold roughly 150,000 clones, with roughly 89% observed a single time. Source material: peripheral blood. These receptors were collected from a woman between 70 and 85 years old with COVID-19, enrolled during active disease.

The table lists this clone with a few counts. The genes are TRBV2 and TRBJ2-3; D is possibly TRBD2 (6 bases). Germline V gene sequence: CDR1 SNHLY, CDR2 FYNNEI. CDR3 length: 15 amino acids. V lost 6 bases and J lost 3, with 16 bases in between. The CDR3 spells CASRAGTFQTDTQYF. CDR3 nucleotides: TGTGCCAGCAGAGCCGGGACTTTTCAAACAGATACGCAGTATTTT.

The V gene is TRBV19, the J gene TRBJ1-2; unclear D gene. The germline CDR1 and CDR2 sequences are LNHDA and SQIVND (reference sequence). The V end lost 1 base, the J end lost 2 bases, and 11 bases lay between the germline ends. This CDR3 region has 15 residues. The CDR3 protein is CASSIVGRENYGYTF. The CDR3 DNA reads as TGTGCCAGTAGTATAGTAGGGAGGGAGAACTATGGCTACACCTTC. The full variable domain, rest sourced from reference TRBV19 and TRBJ1-2, is DGGITQSPKYLFRKEGQNVTLSCEQNLNHDAMYWYRQDPGQGLRLIYYSQIVNDFQKGDIAEGYSVSREKKESFPLTVTSAQKNPTAFYLCASSIVGRENYGYTFGSGTRLTVV.

V usage is TRBV11-2 and J usage is TRBJ1-4; D uncertain. This CDR3 contains 15 residues. Germline V CDR1 and CDR2: SGHAT, FQNNGV. Trimming removed 5 bases from V and 7 bases from J, with 17 bases in between. The CDR3 DNA reads TGTGCCAGCAGCCTACGACCAACACGGGGTGAAAAACTGTTTTTT. This sequence encodes CASSLRPTRGEKLFF. Together with reference TRBV11-2 and TRBJ1-4, the CDR3 gives the full variable domain: EAGVAQSPRYKIIEKRQSVAFWCNPISGHATLYWYQQILGQGPKLLIQFQNNGVVDDSQLPKDRFSAERLKGVDSTLKIQPAKLEDSAVYLCASSLRPTRGEKLFFGSGTQLSVL.

This clone was counted a single time. The chain combines TRBV7-9 with TRBJ1-1; no clear D. Germline V CDR1 and CDR2: SEHNR, FQNEAQ (reference sequence). The CDR3 sequence is 11 residues long. Trimming shortened V by 1 base and J by 7 bases, and 4 bases separated the two germline ends. The CDR3 DNA sequence: TGTGCCAGCAGCTTAGGAGTTGAAGCTTTCTTT. Residues: CASSLGVEAFF. The full variable domain, with the rest looked up from reference TRBV7-9 and TRBJ1-1, is DTGVSQNPRHKITKRGQNVTFRCDPISEHNRLYWYRQTLGQGPEFLTYFQNEAQLEKSRLLSDRFSAERPKGSFSTLEIQRTEQGDSAMYLCASSLGVEAFFGQGTRLTVV.

The chain employs TRBV6-5 and TRBJ2-3; no clear D gene. The CDR3 is 14 amino acids. Germline V gives CDR1 MNHEY, CDR2 SVGAGI. V lost 6 bases to trimming and J lost 2 bases, with 12 bases between them. For the CDR3, the DNA is TGTGCCAGCAGGCCATTCCAGAACACAGATACGCAGTATTTT. It specifies CASRPFQNTDTQYF.

The CDR3 DNA reads as TGTGCCAGCCTCACCTCTGGGGGGATAGGATATGGCTACACCTTC. Protein product: CASLTSGGIGYGYTF. The chain uses TRBV7-9 and TRBJ1-2; D is perhaps TRBD1 (5 bases). Trimming took 8 bases from V and 5 from J, leaving 21 bases between them. This CDR3 is 15 amino acids long. Germline lookup yields CDR1 SEHNR and CDR2 FQNEAQ (reference sequence).

This rearrangement joins TRBV18 to TRBJ2-2; TRBD1 matches 11 bases. The germline V gene encodes CDR1 KGHSH and CDR2 LQKENI. The J segment lost 2 bases and the V segment lost 6 bases, leaving 2 bases of the junction unmatched. This CDR3 comprises 15 residues. The DNA of the CDR3 is TGTGCCAGCTCCTGGACAGGGGGCAACACCGGGGAGCTGTTTTTT. Amino acids: CASSWTGGNTGELFF.

V and J are TRBV9 and TRBJ2-1; 8 bases are a match to TRBD2. This CDR3 spans 15 amino acids. CDR1 is SGDLS and CDR2 is YYNGEE in the germline V gene. V shed 4 bases, J shed 5 bases, and the junction held 8 bases outside the gene matches. This CDR3 is CASSLPGGADNEQFF. As DNA, the CDR3 is TGTGCCAGCAGCCTCCCCGGGGGGGCTGACAATGAGCAGTTCTTC.

The V gene is TRBV19, the J gene TRBJ1-3; no firm D call. The CDR3 extends over 15 amino acids. Trimming removed 4 bases from V and 0 bases from J, with 10 bases in between. Germline loops: CDR1 LNHDA, CDR2 SQIVND (reference sequence). The CDR3 is CASSNVQSSGNTIYF. CDR3 bases: TGTGCCAGTAGTAACGTACAAAGCTCTGGAAACACCATATATTTT.

The chain combines TRBV25-1 with TRBJ1-4; D is ambiguous. CDR3 length: 15 residues. Germline values: CDR1 MGHDK, CDR2 SYGVNS. Trimming cost V 1 base and J 8 bases, with 14 bases left between them. This CDR3 reads CASSESGRPPEKLFF. The CDR3 DNA reads TGTGCCAGCAGTGAATCAGGCAGGCCGCCAGAAAAACTGTTTTTT.

The J gene is TRBJ1-5, the V gene TRBV10-3; tentative D call: TRBD1 (6 bases). V shed 5 bases and J shed 3 bases, with 11 bases lying between them. In germline, CDR1 is ENHRY, CDR2 SYGVKD. The CDR3 runs to 14 residues. The CDR3 region is CAISLTGLNQPQHF. In DNA form, the CDR3 reads TGTGCCATCAGTCTAACAGGGCTCAATCAGCCCCAGCATTTT.

The chain links TRBV18 to TRBJ2-2; no firm D call. V gave up 4 bases and J gave up 4 bases, with 7 bases separating them. The germline CDR1 and CDR2 sequences are KGHSH and LQKENI. The CDR3 contains 13 residues. The CDR3 bases are TGTGCCAGCTCACGCGGTACCACCGGGGAGCTGTTTTTT. The encoded protein is CASSRGTTGELFF. The full variable domain, its missing parts supplied by reference TRBV18 and TRBJ2-2, is NAGVMQNPRHLVRRRGQEARLRCSPMKGHSHVYWYRQLPEEGLKFMVYLQKENIIDESGMPKERFSAEFPKEGPSILRIQQVVRGDSAAYFCASSRGTTGELFFGEGSRLTVL.

This clone was detected only a few times. V usage is TRBV28 and J usage is TRBJ1-4; D unresolved. Germline V lookup: CDR1 MDHEN, CDR2 SYDVKM. Trimming removed 6 bases from V and 4 bases from J, with 12 bases in between. This CDR3 is 14 amino acids long. The CDR3 reads CASSQPTSNEKLFF. In DNA, the CDR3 is TGTGCCAGCAGCCAACCCACAAGTAATGAAAAACTGTTTTTT.

The chain is built from TRBV30 and TRBJ1-2, with a possible D match to TRBD1 (6 bases). This CDR3 comprises 13 residues. V was shortened by 0 bases and J by 8 bases, with 13 bases between the two germline ends. CDR1 and CDR2 from the germline V gene are GTSNPN and SVGIG (reference sequence). In DNA, the CDR3 is TGTGCCTGGAGTGTAGGAAGGGGGGGAGGCTACACCTTC. This codes for CAWSVGRGGGYTF.

This clone was recorded once. The chain recombines TRBV10-2 with TRBJ1-2; D unresolved. Germline CDR1 WSHSY, CDR2 SAAADI. CDR3 length equals 14 residues. Between the trimmed V and J ends, which lost 7 bases and 7 bases, there was a span of 19 bases. CDR3 nucleotides: TGCGCCAGCAATGGCGGACTTTTGTTGTCTGGCTACACCTTC. It is translated as CASNGGLLLSGYTF.

This chain joins TRBV6-1 and TRBJ1-5; 10 bases line up with TRBD1. CDR1 is MNHNS and CDR2 is SASEGT in the germline V gene. V was pared by 7 bases and J by 4 bases, with 7 bases of the junction left unmatched. CDR3 length: 15 amino acids. The CDR3 protein is CASKETGGYNQPQHF. For the CDR3, the DNA is TGTGCCAGCAAAGAGACAGGGGGCTATAATCAGCCCCAGCATTTT.

The V call is TRBV29-1, the J call TRBJ1-1; possible D gene TRBD1, 5 bases. The CDR3 runs 11 residues. Deletions cut 4 bases from V and 7 bases from J, with 10 bases between. The germline V gene encodes CDR1 SQVTM and CDR2 ANQGSEA. The CDR3 nucleotides are TGCAGCGTTGTCGGCAGGGATGAAGCTTTCTTT. Its protein product is CSVVGRDEAFF.

This clone turned up a few times. The chain is built from TRBV28 and TRBJ1-2, with TRBD1 matching over 7 bases. J was trimmed by 5 bases and V by 5 bases; bases with no gene match: 8. The CDR3 covers 14 residues. The germline gives CDR1 MDHEN, CDR2 SYDVKM. CDR3 protein: CASSGGTDQYGYTF. The DNA of the CDR3 is TGTGCCAGCAGTGGAGGGACAGACCAGTATGGCTACACCTTC.

V is TRBV10-3 and J is TRBJ2-1, with 9 bases matching TRBD1. Germline CDR1 ENHRY, CDR2 SYGVKD. Losses at the gene ends were 4 bases for V and 3 bases for J; bases not matched to a gene: 4. This CDR3 comprises 15 residues. CDR3 loop: CAISGGQGNYNEQFF. Written as DNA, the CDR3 is TGTGCCATCAGTGGGGGACAGGGAAACTACAATGAGCAGTTCTTC.

The chain recombines TRBV18 with TRBJ1-4; no clear D. The germline gives CDR1 KGHSH, CDR2 LQKENI. Trimming left V 0 bases short and J 4 bases short, with 3 bases between. This CDR3 has 13 residues. The CDR3 spells CASSPPHNEKLFF. The CDR3 bases are TGTGCCAGCTCACCACCCCATAATGAAAAACTGTTTTTT.

The chain recombines TRBV5-1 with TRBJ2-7; possibly TRBD1 for D (6 bases). The germline V gene has CDR1 SGHRS and CDR2 YFSETQ. V was pared by 1 base and J by 2 bases, with 7 bases between. The CDR3 length is 13 residues. CDR3 DNA: TGCGCCAGCAGCTTGACAGGGCCCTACGAGCAGTACTTC. It is translated as CASSLTGPYEQYF.

The CDR3 DNA reads TGTGCCAGCAGCCCAACCGGGACAGGGAATGAAAAACTGTTTTTT. It codes for CASSPTGTGNEKLFF. The V gene is TRBV9, the J gene TRBJ1-4; TRBD1 agrees at 9 bases. CDR1 is SGDLS and CDR2 is YYNGEE in the germline V gene. V shed 4 bases, J shed 5 bases, and the junction held 6 bases outside the gene matches. CDR3 length equals 15 residues.

This clone has just one count. The J gene is TRBJ2-5, the V gene TRBV29-1, with TRBD1 matching over 11 bases. The junction had 6 bases not matched to a gene; V was cut back by 2 bases and J by 4 bases. In germline, CDR1 is SQVTM, CDR2 ANQGSEA. CDR3 length: 15 residues. CDR3: CSVEPGQGEAETQYF. CDR3 nucleotides: TGCAGCGTTGAACCGGGACAGGGGGAGGCAGAGACCCAGTACTTC.